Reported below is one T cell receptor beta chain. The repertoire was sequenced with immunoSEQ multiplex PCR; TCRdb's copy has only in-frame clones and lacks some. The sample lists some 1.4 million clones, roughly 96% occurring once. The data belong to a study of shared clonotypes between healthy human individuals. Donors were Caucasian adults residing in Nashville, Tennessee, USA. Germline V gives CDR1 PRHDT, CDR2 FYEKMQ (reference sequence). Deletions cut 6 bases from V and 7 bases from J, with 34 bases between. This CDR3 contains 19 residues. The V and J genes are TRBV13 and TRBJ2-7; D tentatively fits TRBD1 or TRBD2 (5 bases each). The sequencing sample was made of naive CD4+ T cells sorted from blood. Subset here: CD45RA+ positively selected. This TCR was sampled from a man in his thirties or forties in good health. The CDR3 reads CASSNYLEGILRVRFEQYF. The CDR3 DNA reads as TGTGCCAGCAGTAATTACTTAGAGGGGATATTACGAGTTCGGTTTGAGCAGTACTTC. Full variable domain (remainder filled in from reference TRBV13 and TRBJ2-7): AAGVIQSPRHLIKEKRETATLKCYPIPRHDTVYWYQQGPGQDPQFLISFYEKMQSDKGSIPDRFSAQQFSDYHSELNMSSLELGDSALYFCASSNYLEGILRVRFEQYFGPGTRLTVT.